This TCR beta chain was found in a study of blood T cell repertoires in COVID-19. Study overall: Collection of acute and convalescent COVID-19 samples took place in the United States, Italy and Spain. PBMCs, B-cell-depleted T cells, or T cells provided the cDNA or gDNA that made up the material.

In the original analysis: Amplifying reference gene primers gave estimates of nucleated cell counts. The protocol was immunoSEQ multiplex PCR, while the TCRdb copy is restricted to in-frame clones and leaves out a portion. D and trimming were read from the DNA, whereas the V and J calls and clone size are those reported in that table. Counted here are tens of thousands of clones, about 86% occurring once; the ten biggest clones make up under 30%. The germline V gene has CDR1 SNHLY and CDR2 FYNNEI. Trimming at V came to 6 bases and at J to 3 bases, leaving 8 bases not matched to a gene. CDR3 size: 15 residues.

Sequencing was performed on peripheral blood. The chain couples TRBV2 to TRBJ2-7, with 10 bases lining up with TRBD2. The receptor was derived from a woman aged 80 or over with active or convalescent COVID-19. CDR3 DNA: TGTGCCAGCAGATCCATAGCGGGGGGCCTCTACGAGCAGTACTTC. It translates to CASRSIAGGLYEQYF.